This is a list of T cell receptor beta chains from one sample in a study of T cells in Graves' hyperthyroidism and ophthalmopathy. Each CDR3 protein is one row after TCRdb ran MiXCR on the multiplex PCR reads. Among around 700,000 distinct CDR3 sequences listed, under 20% were seen once. Sequenced: blood. The source is a woman in her fifties or sixties with Graves' hyperthyroidism that later progressed to Graves' ophthalmopathy. CDR3s include the opening cysteine and the closing phenylalanine or tryptophan. Each record gives: D gene, J gene, CDR3 length, clone size, V gene, CDR3 DNA, CDR3 protein. The D gene is left open where the match is weak. Clone size is stated in some rows and not others, as once, few, many or a class when expanded.

D gene: .
J gene: TRBJ2-2
CDR3 length: 14
clone size: few
V gene: TRBV7-9
CDR3 DNA: TGTGCCAGCAGCTCCACCGGACGGTCCGTGGAGCTGTTTTTT
CDR3 protein: CASSSTGRSVELFF

D gene: TRBD1
J gene: TRBJ1-2
CDR3 length: 14
clone size: many
V gene: TRBV3-1
CDR3 DNA: TGTGCCAGCAGCCCTCCGGGACAGGGGGACGGCTACACCTTC
CDR3 protein: CASSPPGQGDGYTF

D gene: .
J gene: TRBJ2-1
CDR3 length: 14
clone size: .
V gene: TRBV6-1
CDR3 DNA: TGTGCCAGCAGTCAAAACACCTGGGGTAGGGAGCAGTTCTTC
CDR3 protein: CASSQNTWGREQFF

D gene: .
J gene: TRBJ2-2
CDR3 length: 17
clone size: few
V gene: TRBV7-9
CDR3 DNA: TGTGCCAGCAGCTTTTTGGTTGACAGAGCGAACACCGGGGAGCTGTTTTTT
CDR3 protein: CASSFLVDRANTGELFF

D gene: .
J gene: TRBJ1-1
CDR3 length: 14
clone size: .
V gene: TRBV6-1
CDR3 DNA: TGTGCCAGCAGCAACTGGGTCCAGAACACTGAAGCTTTCTTT
CDR3 protein: CASSNWVQNTEAFF

D gene: TRBD2
J gene: TRBJ2-4
CDR3 length: 14
clone size: many
V gene: TRBV20-1
CDR3 DNA: TGCAGTGCTAGGCAGCGGGGGGGCCGGAACATTCAGTACTTC
CDR3 protein: CSARQRGGRNIQYF

D gene: .
J gene: TRBJ1-2
CDR3 length: 15
clone size: .
V gene: TRBV10-3
CDR3 DNA: TGTGCCATCAGTGAGTCCAAGGACAGCCTCTATGGCTACACCTTC
CDR3 protein: CAISESKDSLYGYTF

D gene: TRBD1
J gene: TRBJ2-4
CDR3 length: 15
clone size: .
V gene: TRBV6-1
CDR3 DNA: TGTGCCAGCAGCCCACCGACAGGGTATGGGAACATTCAGTACTTC
CDR3 protein: CASSPPTGYGNIQYF

D gene: .
J gene: TRBJ2-2
CDR3 length: 15
clone size: once
V gene: TRBV5-6
CDR3 DNA: TGTGCCAGCAGCTACCTCGACAGGAACACCGGGGAGCTGCTTTTT
CDR3 protein: CASSYLDRNTGELLF

D gene: .
J gene: TRBJ1-1
CDR3 length: 15
clone size: many
V gene: TRBV20-1
CDR3 DNA: TGCAGTGCTTCTAGGGGGAACAATAGGAACACTGAAGCTTTCTTT
CDR3 protein: CSASRGNNRNTEAFF

D gene: .
J gene: TRBJ1-1
CDR3 length: 17
clone size: .
V gene: TRBV7-8
CDR3 DNA: TGTGCCAGCAGCTTAGCGTATCGTGAACATTCTGGGACTGAAGCTTTCTTT
CDR3 protein: CASSLAYREHSGTEAFF

D gene: .
J gene: TRBJ2-2
CDR3 length: 15
clone size: .
V gene: TRBV9
CDR3 DNA: TGTGCCAGCAGCGTAGGCAGGGTAGATTCCGGGGAGCTGTTTTTT
CDR3 protein: CASSVGRVDSGELFF

D gene: .
J gene: TRBJ1-1
CDR3 length: 12
clone size: few
V gene: TRBV29-1
CDR3 DNA: TGCAGCGTTGAAGCCAAGAACACTGAAGCTTTCTTT
CDR3 protein: CSVEAKNTEAFF

D gene: .
J gene: TRBJ2-5
CDR3 length: 13
clone size: few
V gene: TRBV4-1
CDR3 DNA: TGCGCCAGCAGTACAGCGAGCCAAGAGACCCAGTACTTC
CDR3 protein: CASSTASQETQYF

D gene: .
J gene: TRBJ2-3
CDR3 length: 15
clone size: few
V gene: TRBV2
CDR3 DNA: TGTGCCAGCAGTGAAGGGACGGCTCCCACAGATACGCAGTATTTT
CDR3 protein: CASSEGTAPTDTQYF

D gene: .
J gene: TRBJ2-3
CDR3 length: 15
clone size: many
V gene: TRBV3-1
CDR3 DNA: TGTGCCAGCAGCCAAGAGATAGCTGGCACAGATACGCAGTATTTT
CDR3 protein: CASSQEIAGTDTQYF

D gene: .
J gene: TRBJ2-5
CDR3 length: 13
clone size: many
V gene: TRBV5-6
CDR3 DNA: TGTGCCAGCAGCCACGACAACCAAGAGACCCAGTACTTC
CDR3 protein: CASSHDNQETQYF

D gene: TRBD1
J gene: TRBJ1-2
CDR3 length: 14
clone size: once
V gene: TRBV5-1
CDR3 DNA: TGCGCCAGCAGCAGCACAGGGGGCCCCTATGGCTACACCTTC
CDR3 protein: CASSSTGGPYGYTF

D gene: .
J gene: TRBJ1-2
CDR3 length: 14
clone size: .
V gene: TRBV5-1
CDR3 DNA: TGCGCCAGCAGCTTGGCCGACAGGAACTATGGCTACACCTTC
CDR3 protein: CASSLADRNYGYTF

D gene: .
J gene: TRBJ2-1
CDR3 length: 13
clone size: many
V gene: TRBV5-1
CDR3 DNA: TGCGCCAGCAGCGATCCTAGTCGCCATGAGCAGTTCTTC
CDR3 protein: CASSDPSRHEQFF

D gene: .
J gene: TRBJ2-1
CDR3 length: 14
clone size: few
V gene: TRBV11-1
CDR3 DNA: TGTGCCAGCAGCTTAAGACTCTCCTACAATGAGCAGTTCTTC
CDR3 protein: CASSLRLSYNEQFF

D gene: .
J gene: TRBJ2-3
CDR3 length: 14
clone size: few
V gene: TRBV20-1
CDR3 DNA: TGCAGTGCTCCCCATCAATTGGACACAGATACGCAGTATTTT
CDR3 protein: CSAPHQLDTDTQYF

D gene: .
J gene: TRBJ1-2
CDR3 length: 12
clone size: few
V gene: TRBV27
CDR3 DNA: TGTGCCAGCAGACCAGGGGTAGGTGGCTACACCTTC
CDR3 protein: CASRPGVGGYTF